This T cell receptor beta chain was sequenced during a study of control samples from healthy donors and cancer patients. This table comes from immunoSEQ multiplex PCR, and its TCRdb copy is limited to in-frame clones, with some not included. This sample carries fewer than 70,000 clones, about nine tenths of them seen once, and the ten largest clones take around 15%. Sequenced: PBMCs. This clonotype was obtained from a man aged 60 to 69 with head and neck cancer.

CDR3 bases: TGTGCCAGCAGCCCCGGGACCTCTTATGGCTACACCTTC. Its protein product is CASSPGTSYGYTF. The chain has TRBV28 and TRBJ1-2; tentative D call: TRBD1 (5 bases). V was trimmed by 6 bases and J by 5 bases, leaving 13 bases between them. This CDR3 spans 13 amino acids. Germline V lookup: CDR1 MDHEN, CDR2 SYDVKM.